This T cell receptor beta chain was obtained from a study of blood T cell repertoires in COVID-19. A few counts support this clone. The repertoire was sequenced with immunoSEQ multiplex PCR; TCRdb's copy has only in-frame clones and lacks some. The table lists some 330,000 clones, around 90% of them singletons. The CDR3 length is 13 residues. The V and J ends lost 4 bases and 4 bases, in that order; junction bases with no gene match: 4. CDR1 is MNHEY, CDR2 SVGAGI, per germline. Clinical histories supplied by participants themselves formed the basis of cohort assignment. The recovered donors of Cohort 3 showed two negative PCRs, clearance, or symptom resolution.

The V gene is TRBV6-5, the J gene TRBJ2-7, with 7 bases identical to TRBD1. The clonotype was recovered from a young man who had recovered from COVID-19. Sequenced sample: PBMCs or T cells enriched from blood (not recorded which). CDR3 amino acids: CASSSRTGYEQYF. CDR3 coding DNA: TGTGCCAGCAGTTCCAGGACAGGATACGAGCAGTACTTC.